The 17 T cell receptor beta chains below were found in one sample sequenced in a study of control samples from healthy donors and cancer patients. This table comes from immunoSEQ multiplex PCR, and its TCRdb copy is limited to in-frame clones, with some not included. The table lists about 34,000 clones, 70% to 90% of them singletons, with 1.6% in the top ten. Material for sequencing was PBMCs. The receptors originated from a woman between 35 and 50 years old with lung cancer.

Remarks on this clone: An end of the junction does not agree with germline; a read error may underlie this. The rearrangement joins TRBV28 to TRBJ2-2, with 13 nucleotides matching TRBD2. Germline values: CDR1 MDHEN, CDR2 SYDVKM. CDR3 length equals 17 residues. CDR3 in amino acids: CASSLWTSGGDTGELFF. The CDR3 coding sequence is TGTGCCAGTAGTTTGTGGACTAGCGGGGGCGACACCGGGGAGCTGTTTTTT.

The CDR3, as DNA: TGTGCCAGCACCTCGGGTTCCCCGGGTGGGGGCTATGGCTACACCTTC. Translating it yields CASTSGSPGGGYGYTF. V is TRBV7-2 and J is TRBJ1-2; weak D call: TRBD1 (5 bases). The CDR3 contains 16 residues. The germline V and J ends were trimmed by 7 bases and 4 bases, with 22 bases remaining between them. Looked up from germline, CDR1 is SGHTA and CDR2 is FQGNSA.

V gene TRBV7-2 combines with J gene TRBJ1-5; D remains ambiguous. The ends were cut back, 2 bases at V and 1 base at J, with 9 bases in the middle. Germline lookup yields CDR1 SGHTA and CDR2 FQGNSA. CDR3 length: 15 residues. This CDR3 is CASSLSKGSNQPQHF. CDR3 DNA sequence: TGTGCCAGCAGCTTAAGCAAGGGCAGCAATCAGCCCCAGCATTTT.

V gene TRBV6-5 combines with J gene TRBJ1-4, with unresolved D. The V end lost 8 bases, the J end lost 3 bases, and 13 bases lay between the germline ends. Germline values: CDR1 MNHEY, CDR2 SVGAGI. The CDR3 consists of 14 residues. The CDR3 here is CASAAMQANEKLFF. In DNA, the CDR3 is TGTGCCAGCGCGGCGATGCAGGCTAATGAAAAACTGTTTTTT.

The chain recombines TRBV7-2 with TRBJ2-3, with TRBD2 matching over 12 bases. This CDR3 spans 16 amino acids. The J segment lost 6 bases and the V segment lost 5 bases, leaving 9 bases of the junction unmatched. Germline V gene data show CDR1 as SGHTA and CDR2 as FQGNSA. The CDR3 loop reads CASSGWTSGNFDTQYF. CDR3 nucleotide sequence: TGTGCCAGCAGCGGATGGACTAGCGGGAATTTTGATACGCAGTATTTT.

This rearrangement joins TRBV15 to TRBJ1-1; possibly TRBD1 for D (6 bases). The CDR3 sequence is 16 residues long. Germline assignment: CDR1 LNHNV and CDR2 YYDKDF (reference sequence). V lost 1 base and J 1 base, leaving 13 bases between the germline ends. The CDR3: CATSRGGGHRNTEAFF. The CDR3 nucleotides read TGTGCCACCAGCAGAGGGGGGGGACACAGGAACACTGAAGCTTTCTTT.

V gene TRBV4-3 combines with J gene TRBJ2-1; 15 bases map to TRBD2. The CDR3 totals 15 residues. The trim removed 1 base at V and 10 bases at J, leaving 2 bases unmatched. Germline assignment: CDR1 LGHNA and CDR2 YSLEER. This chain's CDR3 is CASSQGGLAGGEQFF. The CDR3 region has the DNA TGCGCCAGCAGCCAAGGAGGACTAGCGGGGGGGGAGCAGTTCTTC.

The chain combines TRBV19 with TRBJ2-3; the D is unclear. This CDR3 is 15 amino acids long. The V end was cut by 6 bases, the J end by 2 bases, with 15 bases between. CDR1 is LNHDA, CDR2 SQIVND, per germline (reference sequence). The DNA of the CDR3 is TGTGCCAGTAGGGCCGATTCGGTCGACACAGATACGCAGTATTTT. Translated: CASRADSVDTDTQYF.

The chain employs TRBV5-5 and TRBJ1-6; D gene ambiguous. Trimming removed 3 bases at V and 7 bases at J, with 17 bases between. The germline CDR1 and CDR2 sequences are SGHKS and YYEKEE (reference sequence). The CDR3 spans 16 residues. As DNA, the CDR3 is TGTGCCAGCAGCTCCCTCGGGGTCCGCACAAATTCACCCCTCCACTTT. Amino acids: CASSSLGVRTNSPLHF.

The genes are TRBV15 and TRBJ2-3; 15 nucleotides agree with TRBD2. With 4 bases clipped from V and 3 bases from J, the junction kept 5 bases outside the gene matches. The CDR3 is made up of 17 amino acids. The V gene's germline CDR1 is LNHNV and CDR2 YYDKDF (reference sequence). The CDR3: CATSTGTSGGWTDTQYF. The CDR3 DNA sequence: TGTGCCACCAGCACAGGGACTAGCGGGGGGTGGACAGATACGCAGTATTTT.

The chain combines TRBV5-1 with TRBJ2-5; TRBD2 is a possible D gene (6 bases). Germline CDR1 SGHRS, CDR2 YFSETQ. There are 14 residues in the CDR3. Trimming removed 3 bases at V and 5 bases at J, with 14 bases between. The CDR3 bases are TGCGCCAGCAGCTCGGATCCGAGCGGGGAGACCCAGTACTTC. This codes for CASSSDPSGETQYF.

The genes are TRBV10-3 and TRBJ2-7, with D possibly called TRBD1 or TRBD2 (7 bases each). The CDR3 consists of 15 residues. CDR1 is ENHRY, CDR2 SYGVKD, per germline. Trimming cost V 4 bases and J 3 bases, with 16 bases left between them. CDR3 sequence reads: CAISAREGAIYEQYF. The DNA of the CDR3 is TGTGCCATCAGTGCCAGGGAGGGGGCTATCTACGAGCAGTACTTC.

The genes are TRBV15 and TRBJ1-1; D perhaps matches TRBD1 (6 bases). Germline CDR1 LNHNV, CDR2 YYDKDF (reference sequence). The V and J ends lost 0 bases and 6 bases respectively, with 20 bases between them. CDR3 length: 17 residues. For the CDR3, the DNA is TGTGCCACCAGCAGAGATGTGGACAGATTCCTTTCCCCTGAAGCTTTCTTT. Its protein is CATSRDVDRFLSPEAFF.

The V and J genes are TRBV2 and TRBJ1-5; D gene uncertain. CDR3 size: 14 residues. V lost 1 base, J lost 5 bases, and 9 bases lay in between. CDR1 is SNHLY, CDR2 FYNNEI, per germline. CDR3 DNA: TGTGCCAGCAGTGAAGGGACGGGATATCAGCCCCAGCATTTT. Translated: CASSEGTGYQPQHF.

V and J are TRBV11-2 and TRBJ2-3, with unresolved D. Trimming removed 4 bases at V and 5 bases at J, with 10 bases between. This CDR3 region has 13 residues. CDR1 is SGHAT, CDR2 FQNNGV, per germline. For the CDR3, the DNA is TGTGCCAGCAGCTCCTCAATAGGAGATACGCAGTATTTT. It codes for CASSSSIGDTQYF.

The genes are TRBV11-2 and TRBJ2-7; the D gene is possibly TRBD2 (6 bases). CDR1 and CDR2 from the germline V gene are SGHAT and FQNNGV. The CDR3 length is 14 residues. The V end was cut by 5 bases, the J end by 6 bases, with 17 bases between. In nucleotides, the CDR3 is TGTGCCAGCAGCCTCCGGGACGGGGGTTTCGAGCAGTACTTC. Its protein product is CASSLRDGGFEQYF.

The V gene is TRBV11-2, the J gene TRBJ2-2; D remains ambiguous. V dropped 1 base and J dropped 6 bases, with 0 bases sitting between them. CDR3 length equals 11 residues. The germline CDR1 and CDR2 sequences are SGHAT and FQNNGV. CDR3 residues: CASSLAGELFF. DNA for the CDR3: TGTGCCAGCAGCTTAGCCGGGGAGCTGTTTTTT.